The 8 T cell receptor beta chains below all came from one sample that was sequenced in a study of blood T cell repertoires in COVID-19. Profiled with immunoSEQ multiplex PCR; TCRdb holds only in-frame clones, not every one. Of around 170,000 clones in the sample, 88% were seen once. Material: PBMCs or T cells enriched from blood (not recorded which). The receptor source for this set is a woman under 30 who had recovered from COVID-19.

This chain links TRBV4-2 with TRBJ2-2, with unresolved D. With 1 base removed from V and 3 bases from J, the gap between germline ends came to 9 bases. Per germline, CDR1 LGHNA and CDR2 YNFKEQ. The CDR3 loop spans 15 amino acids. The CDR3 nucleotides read TGTGCCAGCAGCCAAGTTTCGGCGGACACCGGGGAGCTGTTTTTT. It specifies CASSQVSADTGELFF.

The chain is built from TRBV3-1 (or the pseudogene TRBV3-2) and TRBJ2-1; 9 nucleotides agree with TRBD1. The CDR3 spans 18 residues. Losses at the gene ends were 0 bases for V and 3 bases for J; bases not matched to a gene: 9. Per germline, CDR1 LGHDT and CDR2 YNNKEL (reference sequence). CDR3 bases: TGTGCCAGCAGCCAAGATCCGGGGAGACAGGGGGACTACAATGAGCAGTTCTTC. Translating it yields CASSQDPGRQGDYNEQFF.

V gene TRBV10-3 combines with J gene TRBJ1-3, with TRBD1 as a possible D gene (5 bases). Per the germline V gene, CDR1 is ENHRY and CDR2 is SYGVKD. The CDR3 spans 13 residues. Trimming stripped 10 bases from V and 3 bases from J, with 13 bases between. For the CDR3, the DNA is TGTGCCACGCGGACGGGGGGTGGAAACACCATATATTTT. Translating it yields CATRTGGGNTIYF.

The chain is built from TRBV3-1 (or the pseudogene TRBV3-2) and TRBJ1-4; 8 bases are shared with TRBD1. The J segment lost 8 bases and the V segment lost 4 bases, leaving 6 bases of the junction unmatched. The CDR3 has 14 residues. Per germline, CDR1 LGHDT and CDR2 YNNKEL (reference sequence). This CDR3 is CASSLAGGLEKLFF. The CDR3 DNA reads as TGTGCCAGCAGCCTAGCAGGGGGCCTCGAAAAACTGTTTTTT.

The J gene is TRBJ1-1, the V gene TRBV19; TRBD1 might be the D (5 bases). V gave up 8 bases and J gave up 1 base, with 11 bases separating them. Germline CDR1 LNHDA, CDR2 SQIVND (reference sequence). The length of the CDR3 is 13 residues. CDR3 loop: CASRIGGNTEAFF. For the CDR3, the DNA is TGTGCCAGTCGCATCGGGGGGAACACTGAAGCTTTCTTT.

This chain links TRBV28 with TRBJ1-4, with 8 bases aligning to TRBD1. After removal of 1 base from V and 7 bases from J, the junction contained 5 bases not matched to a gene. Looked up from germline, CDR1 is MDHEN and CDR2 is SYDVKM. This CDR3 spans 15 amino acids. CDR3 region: CASSLFTGGGEKLFF. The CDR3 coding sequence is TGTGCCAGCAGTTTATTTACAGGGGGAGGTGAAAAACTGTTTTTT.

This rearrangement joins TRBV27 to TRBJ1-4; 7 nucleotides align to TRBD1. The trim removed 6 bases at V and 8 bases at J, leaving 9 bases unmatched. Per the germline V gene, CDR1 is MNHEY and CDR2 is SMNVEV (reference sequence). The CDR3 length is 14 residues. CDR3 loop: CASRPTGSKEKLFF. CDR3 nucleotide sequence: TGTGCCAGCAGACCGACAGGGAGCAAGGAAAAACTGTTTTTT.

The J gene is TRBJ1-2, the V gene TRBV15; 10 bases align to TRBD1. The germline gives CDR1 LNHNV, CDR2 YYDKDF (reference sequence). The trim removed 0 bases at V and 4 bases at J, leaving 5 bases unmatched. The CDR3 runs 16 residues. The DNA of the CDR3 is TGTGCCACCAGCAGAGAGACAGGGGGCCCGTTCTATGGCTACACCTTC. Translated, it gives CATSRETGGPFYGYTF.